This T cell receptor (beta chain) was sequenced during a study of fetal regulatory T cell absence and autoimmunity. Study-wide background: Exocrine pancreas autoimmunity occurred in IPEX patients lacking clinical diabetes.

CDR1 is MGHRA, CDR2 YSYEKL, per germline. V shed 1 base and J shed 0 bases, with 7 bases lying between them. This CDR3 is built from 16 residues. Concerning this clone itself: Antigen specificity is unknown.

Findings of the study overall: In IPEX syndrome, oligoclonal enrichment was read as supporting prenatal antigen-driven autoimmunity in the pancreas. Pancreas TCRs were oligoclonally enriched versus cord blood, some clones over 85-fold.

This was a survey-level run. Assay: immunoSEQ multiplex PCR; the TCRdb copy retains only in-frame clones and omits some. The sample holds approximately 46,000 clones; about four fifths are singletons and the top ten take approximately 0.37%. The origin of this receptor is a newborn boy with IPEX syndrome. Sample: cord blood. V is TRBV4-1 and J is TRBJ2-6; D is ambiguous. CDR3 in amino acids: CASSQVAGSGANVLTF. The DNA for the CDR3 is TGCGCCAGCAGCCAAGTTGCAGGCTCTGGGGCCAACGTCCTGACTTTC.